Below are 8 T cell receptor beta chains sequenced from a single sample in a study of high-grade serous ovarian cancer treatment subgroups. The tumor samples were collected prior to definitive surgery or chemotherapy. Using immunoSEQ multiplex PCR, the repertoire was profiled, and TCRdb retains in-frame clones only, with some absent. The sample comprises almost 4,500 clones, almost 70% of which are singletons, and about 11% rests with the top ten. Sample: tumor tissue. Source of these receptors: a human donor with high-grade serous ovarian cancer.

The V call is TRBV14, the J call TRBJ2-5; 8 positions match TRBD1. The germline V gene encodes CDR1 SGHDN and CDR2 FVKESK. The junction had 12 bases not matched to a gene; V was cut back by 4 bases and J by 5 bases. There are 16 residues in the CDR3. The CDR3 protein is CASSRIRGPLEETQYF. In DNA form, the CDR3 reads TGTGCCAGCAGCCGGATCAGGGGGCCGTTGGAGGAGACCCAGTACTTC. The full variable domain, with the rest looked up from reference TRBV14 and TRBJ2-5, is EAGVTQFPSHSVIEKGQTVTLRCDPISGHDNLYWYRRVMGKEIKFLLHFVKESKQDESGMPNNRFLAERTGGTYSTLKVQPAELEDSGVYFCASSRIRGPLEETQYFGPGTRLLVL.

This clone has just one count. The DNA for the CDR3 is TGTGCCAGCAGCCCAGGGGGTGGGTACCAAGAGACCCAGTACTTC. Translation gives CASSPGGGYQETQYF. The chain has TRBV11-3 and TRBJ2-5; 7 bases line up with TRBD1. The CDR3 length is 15 residues. Germline-derived CDR1 and CDR2 are SGHNT and YENEEA. The trim removed 5 bases at V and 0 bases at J, leaving 6 bases unmatched.

This clone was found a few times. The rearrangement joins TRBV19 to TRBJ1-1, with 9 positions matching TRBD1. The CDR3 spans 17 residues. The V gene's germline CDR1 is LNHDA and CDR2 SQIVND (reference sequence). The V gene end was trimmed by 5 bases and the J gene end by 2 bases; junction bases not matched to a gene: 12. CDR3 nucleotide sequence: TGTGCCAGTAGTTTTGGGACAGGGCGGGTTGTCAACACTGAAGCTTTCTTT. As protein: CASSFGTGRVVNTEAFF.

This clone was counted a single time. V gene TRBV29-1 combines with J gene TRBJ1-2; D uncertain. Germline V gene lookup returns CDR1 SQVTM and CDR2 ANQGSEA. CDR3 size: 13 residues. The V and J ends lost 5 bases and 2 bases respectively, with 12 bases between them. The CDR3 loop is CSVQRRANYGYTF. The CDR3 region has the DNA TGCAGCGTTCAGAGGAGAGCGAACTATGGCTACACCTTC.

The gene calls are TRBV28 and TRBJ1-2, with TRBD1 identical over 9 bases. V trimming: 6 bases; J trimming: 8 bases; junction bases outside the gene matches: 13. The CDR3 runs 15 residues. Germline lookup yields CDR1 MDHEN and CDR2 SYDVKM. CDR3 residues: CASSSTSGTGIGYTF. CDR3 coding DNA: TGTGCCAGCAGCTCAACCTCCGGGACAGGGATCGGCTACACCTTC.

The rearrangement joins TRBV19 to TRBJ2-5, with 8 bases fitting TRBD1. Germline CDR1 and CDR2: LNHDA and SQIVND (reference sequence). The V segment lost 4 bases and the J segment 1 base; nucleotides outside the gene matches: 5. This CDR3 spans 15 amino acids. CDR3 residues: CASSTPGTGQETQYF. The CDR3 bases are TGTGCCAGTAGTACCCCGGGGACAGGCCAAGAGACCCAGTACTTC.

The chain employs TRBV9 and TRBJ2-3; TRBD2 might be the D (5 bases). CDR1 and CDR2 (germline): SGDLS, YYNGEE. V dropped 1 base and J dropped 3 bases, with 12 bases sitting between them. CDR3 size: 15 residues. This CDR3 reads CASSVSSGRTDTQYF. The DNA of the CDR3 is TGTGCCAGCAGCGTATCCAGCGGTCGGACAGATACGCAGTATTTT. Full variable domain (remainder filled in from reference TRBV9 and TRBJ2-3): DSGVTQTPKHLITATGQRVTLRCSPRSGDLSVYWYQQSLDQGLQFLIQYYNGEERAKGNILERFSAQQFPDLHSELNLSSLELGDSALYFCASSVSSGRTDTQYFGPGTRLTVL.

The chain carries TRBV7-3 and TRBJ2-2, with D tentatively TRBD1 (6 bases). The V gene lost 5 bases and the J gene lost 5 bases, with 12 bases spanning the gap. Looked up from germline, CDR1 is SGHTA and CDR2 is FQGTGA. The CDR3 has 14 residues. The CDR3 region is CASSVAQGTGELFF. In nucleotides, the CDR3 is TGTGCCAGCAGCGTCGCCCAGGGGACCGGGGAGCTGTTTTTT. Filled out from reference TRBV7-3 and TRBJ2-2, the complete variable domain reads GAGVSQTPSNKVTEKGKYVELRCDPISGHTALYWYRQSLGQGPEFLIYFQGTGAADDSGLPNDRFFAVRPEGSVSTLKIQRTERGDSAVYLCASSVAQGTGELFFGEGSRLTVL.